This T cell receptor beta chain appears in the sequencing data of a study of T cells in Graves' hyperthyroidism and ophthalmopathy. At the level of the study: Before treatment of any kind, peripheral blood was taken at initial diagnosis.

Germline-derived CDR1 and CDR2 are SNHLY and FYNNEI. The J segment lost 4 bases and the V segment lost 6 bases, leaving 6 bases of the junction unmatched. This CDR3 is built from 14 residues. Amplified TCR beta CDR3 regions came from RNA transcripts. TCR CDR3 regions were first amplified by RT-PCR with HTBI primers. TCRdb itself ran the multiplex PCR reads through MiXCR, one entry per CDR3 protein. The sample carries around 300,000 distinct CDR3 sequences, roughly 13% recorded once. Study-wide findings and caveats: Before onset, by a median of around 6.4 months, the model predicted ophthalmopathy.

Patients having uncontrolled infection, another autoimmune disease, pregnancy or lactation were not included. For the diagnoses, clinical symptoms, serum thyroxine and TRAb, thyroid ultrasound and orbital computed tomography were used. This clonotype was picked up many times. Its antigen is as yet unknown. Material: blood. The V gene is TRBV2, the J gene TRBJ1-2, with 9 bases fitting TRBD1. The sequence was obtained from a woman aged 30 to 39 with Graves' hyperthyroidism that later progressed to Graves' ophthalmopathy. The CDR3 sequence: CASREQGAGYGYTF. The CDR3 DNA is TGTGCCAGCAGAGAACAGGGGGCCGGCTATGGCTACACCTTC.